The source of this TCR beta chain is a study of T cells expressing NK-cell markers (dated by TCRdb to 2018 to 2021). Notes on the research overall: In sorted CD3+CD56+NKG2C+, CD3+CD56+NKG2C- and CD3+CD56-NKG2C+ T-cell subsets from about 8 donors, TCR beta-chain repertoires were profiled. Seven of the eight sequenced donors were HCMV-seropositive and one was HCMV-seronegative. All eight donors whose samples were sequenced were randomly selected healthy volunteers, three of them men and five women. Sequencing of the libraries produced 2 x 150 bp reads on Illumina HiSeq 2000/2500, MiSeq or NextSeq.

The germline V gene encodes CDR1 SGHRS and CDR2 YFSETQ. From the cysteine up to the phenylalanine, the CDR3 has a length of 17 residues. The DNA is not on file. Comment on this clonotype: Its antigen is still unknown.

Results and caveats for the whole study, not just this receptor: In several donors, the dominant CD3+CD56+NKG2C+ clonotypes ranked among the top 10 CD8+ clonotypes, making up roughly 1.0-8% of CD8+ T cells. It remained unclear whether the expanded NKG2C-expressing T cell clones were specific for HCMV antigens. Those dominant clonotypes were again the most abundant among CD3+CD56-NKG2C+ cells in several donors, at about 25-60.1%.

To determine HCMV serostatus, a commercial ELISA kit was used to detect HCMV-specific IgG in serum. Ficoll density gradient centrifugation was used to isolate peripheral blood mononuclear cells from blood. Sequenced on an Illumina HiSeq 2000. TCR beta cDNA libraries were made by 5'RACE template switching that added a universal primer site and unique molecular identifiers. cDNA synthesis was primed from the TCR beta constant segment, followed by two successive PCR amplification steps. On the study's bioinformatics: MIGEC was used to demultiplex reads and group reads by UMI, and MiTCR was used to assemble and quantify clonotypes. To exclude erroneous sequences, only TCR cDNA sequences supported by at least two reads were retained. The tcR package was used for downstream repertoire analysis, with clonotypes matched between fractions based on CDR3 nucleotide sequence plus V segment. Antigen specificity was annotated against VDJdb with VDJmatch, allowing one amino acid substitution in CDR3. The reads were reprocessed in TCRdb, with one entry per CDR3 protein sequence and no accompanying DNA. The V and J calls here are based on TCRdb, not the publication. The sample table on file contains some 500,000 distinct CDR3 sequences. 1.4% of the sample is in the top ten clones.

Sequenced sample: blood T cells: a sorted CD56 or NKG2C T cell subset, CD4+ or CD8+ T cells, or bulk PBMC T cells (not recorded which). The source is a woman aged 45-65 years in good health. Donor details come from another sample of the same person, matched by shared clones. The V and J genes are TRBV5-1 and TRBJ2-1; the D call from TCRdb, TRBD1, cannot be confirmed without DNA. The encoded CDR3 is CASATLLGGLHYNEQFF.